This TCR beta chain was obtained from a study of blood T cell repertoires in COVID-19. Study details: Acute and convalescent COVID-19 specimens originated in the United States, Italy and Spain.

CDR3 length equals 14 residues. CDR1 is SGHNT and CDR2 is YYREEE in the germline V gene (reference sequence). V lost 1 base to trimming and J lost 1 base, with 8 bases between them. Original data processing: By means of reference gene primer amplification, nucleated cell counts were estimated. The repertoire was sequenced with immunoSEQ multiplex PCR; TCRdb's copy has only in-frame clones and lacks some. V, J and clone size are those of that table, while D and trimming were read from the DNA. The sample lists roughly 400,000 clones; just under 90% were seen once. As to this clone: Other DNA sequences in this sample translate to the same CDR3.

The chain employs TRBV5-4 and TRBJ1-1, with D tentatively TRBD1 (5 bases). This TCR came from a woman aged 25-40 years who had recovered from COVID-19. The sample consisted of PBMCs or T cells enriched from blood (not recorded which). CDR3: CASSLTGRNTEAFF. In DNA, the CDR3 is TGTGCCAGCAGCTTGACAGGAAGGAACACTGAAGCTTTCTTT.